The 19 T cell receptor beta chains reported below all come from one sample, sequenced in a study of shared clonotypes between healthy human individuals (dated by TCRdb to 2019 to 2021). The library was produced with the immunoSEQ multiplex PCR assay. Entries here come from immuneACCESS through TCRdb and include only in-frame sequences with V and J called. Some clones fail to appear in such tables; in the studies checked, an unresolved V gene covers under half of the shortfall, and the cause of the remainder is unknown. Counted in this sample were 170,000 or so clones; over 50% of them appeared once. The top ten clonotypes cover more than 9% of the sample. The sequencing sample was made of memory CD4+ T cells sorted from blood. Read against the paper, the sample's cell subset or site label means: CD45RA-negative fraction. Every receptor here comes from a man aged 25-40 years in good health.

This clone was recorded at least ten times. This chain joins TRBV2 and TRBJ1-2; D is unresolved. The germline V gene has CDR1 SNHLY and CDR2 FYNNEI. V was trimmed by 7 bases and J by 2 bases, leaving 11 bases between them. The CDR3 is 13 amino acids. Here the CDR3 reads CASTEGLNYGYTF. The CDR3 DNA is TGTGCCAGCACGGAGGGTTTAAACTATGGCTACACCTTC.

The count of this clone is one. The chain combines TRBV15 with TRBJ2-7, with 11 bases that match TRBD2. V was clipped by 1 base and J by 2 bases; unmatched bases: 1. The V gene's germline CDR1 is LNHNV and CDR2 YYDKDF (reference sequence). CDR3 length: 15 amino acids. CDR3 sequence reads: CATSRGLAGPYEQYF. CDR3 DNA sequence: TGTGCCACCAGCAGAGGACTAGCGGGACCCTACGAGCAGTACTTC.

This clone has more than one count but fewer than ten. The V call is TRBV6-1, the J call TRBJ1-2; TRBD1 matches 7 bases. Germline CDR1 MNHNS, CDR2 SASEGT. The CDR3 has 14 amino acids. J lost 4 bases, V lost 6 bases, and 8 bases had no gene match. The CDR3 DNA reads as TGTGCCAGCAGCCAGGGGGAGGGAGGCTATGGCTACACCTTC. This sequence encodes CASSQGEGGYGYTF.

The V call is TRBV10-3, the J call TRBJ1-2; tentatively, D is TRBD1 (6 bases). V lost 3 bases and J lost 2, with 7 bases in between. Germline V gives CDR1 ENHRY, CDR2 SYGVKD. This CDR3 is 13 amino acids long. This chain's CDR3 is CAISDTGNYGYTF. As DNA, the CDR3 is TGTGCCATCAGTGATACAGGGAACTATGGCTACACCTTC.

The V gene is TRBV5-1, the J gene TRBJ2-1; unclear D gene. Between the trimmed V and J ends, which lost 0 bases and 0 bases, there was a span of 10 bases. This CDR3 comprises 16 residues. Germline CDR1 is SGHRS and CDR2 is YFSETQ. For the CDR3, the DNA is TGCGCCAGCAGCTTGGGAGGCGGATTCTCCTACAATGAGCAGTTCTTC. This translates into CASSLGGGFSYNEQFF.

CDR3 sequence reads: CASSAGGVTDTQYF. The CDR3 DNA reads TGTGCCAGCTCGGCGGGAGGCGTCACAGATACGCAGTATTTT. V is TRBV11-1 and J is TRBJ2-3; 8 positions match TRBD2. This CDR3 spans 14 amino acids. CDR1 and CDR2 (germline): SGHAT, FQDESV (reference sequence). With V trimmed by 8 bases and J by 2 bases, 6 bases remained unmatched.

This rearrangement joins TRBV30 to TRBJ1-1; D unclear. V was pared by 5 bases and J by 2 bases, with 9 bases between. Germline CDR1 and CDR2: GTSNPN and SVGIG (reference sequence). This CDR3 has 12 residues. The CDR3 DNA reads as TGTGCCTGGGGGGAGGCTAACACTGAAGCTTTCTTT. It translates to CAWGEANTEAFF.

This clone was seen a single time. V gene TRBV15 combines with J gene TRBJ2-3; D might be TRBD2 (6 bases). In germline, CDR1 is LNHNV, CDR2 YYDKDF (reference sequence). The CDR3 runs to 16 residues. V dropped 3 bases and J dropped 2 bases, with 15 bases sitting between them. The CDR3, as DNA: TGTGCCACCAGCAGGGGTGGGGGGACTCTCACAGATACGCAGTATTTT. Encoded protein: CATSRGGGTLTDTQYF.

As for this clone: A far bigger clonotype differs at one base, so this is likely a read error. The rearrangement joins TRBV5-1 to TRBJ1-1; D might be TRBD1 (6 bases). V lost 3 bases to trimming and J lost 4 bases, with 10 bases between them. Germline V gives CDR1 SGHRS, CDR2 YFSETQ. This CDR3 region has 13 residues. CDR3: CASSYEQGTEAFF. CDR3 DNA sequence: TGCGCCAGCAGCTATGAACAGGGCACTGAAGCTTTCTTT.

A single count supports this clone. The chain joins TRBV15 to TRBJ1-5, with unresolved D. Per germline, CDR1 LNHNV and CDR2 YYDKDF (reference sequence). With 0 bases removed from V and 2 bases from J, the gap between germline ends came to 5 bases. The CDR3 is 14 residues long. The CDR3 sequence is CATSRDQGNQPQHF. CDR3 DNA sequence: TGTGCCACCAGCAGAGATCAAGGCAATCAGCCCCAGCATTTT.

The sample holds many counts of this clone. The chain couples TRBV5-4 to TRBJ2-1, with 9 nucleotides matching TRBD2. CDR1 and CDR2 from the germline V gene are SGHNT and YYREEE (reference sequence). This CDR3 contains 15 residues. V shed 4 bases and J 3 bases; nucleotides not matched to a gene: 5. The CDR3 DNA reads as TGTGCCAGCAGCGCGACTAGCGGTCTCTACAATGAGCAGTTCTTC. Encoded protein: CASSATSGLYNEQFF. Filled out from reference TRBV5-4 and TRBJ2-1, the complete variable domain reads ETGVTQSPTHLIKTRGQQVTLRCSSQSGHNTVSWYQQALGQGPQFIFQYYREEENGRGNFPPRFSGLQFPNYSSELNVNALELDDSALYLCASSATSGLYNEQFFGPGTRLTVL.

CDR3 sequence reads: CASSLGVGLARTYQETQYF. CDR3 nucleotide sequence: TGCGCCAGCAGCTTGGGTGTGGGACTAGCGCGTACATATCAAGAGACCCAGTACTTC. The chain has TRBV5-1 and TRBJ2-5, with TRBD2 matching over 10 bases. This CDR3 has 19 amino acids. CDR1 and CDR2 (germline): SGHRS, YFSETQ. Trimming removed 0 bases from V and 2 bases from J; junction bases left unmatched: 13.

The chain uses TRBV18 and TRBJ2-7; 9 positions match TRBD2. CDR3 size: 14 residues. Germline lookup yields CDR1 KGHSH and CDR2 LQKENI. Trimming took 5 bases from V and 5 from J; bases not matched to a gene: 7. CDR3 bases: TGTGCCAGCTCAGTTAGCGGGAGTAACCACGAGCAGTACTTC. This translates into CASSVSGSNHEQYF.

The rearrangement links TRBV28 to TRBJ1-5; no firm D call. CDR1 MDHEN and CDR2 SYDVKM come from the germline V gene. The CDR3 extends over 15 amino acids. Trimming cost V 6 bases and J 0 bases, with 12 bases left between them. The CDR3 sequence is CASRPSGDSNQPQHF. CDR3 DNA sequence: TGTGCCAGCAGGCCGAGTGGGGATAGCAATCAGCCCCAGCATTTT.

CDR3 sequence (DNA): TGTGCCAGCTCACAGGACAGGGGAAACTATGGCTACACCTTC. Its protein product is CASSQDRGNYGYTF. The gene calls are TRBV18 and TRBJ1-2, with 9 bases identical to TRBD1. Germline V lookup: CDR1 KGHSH, CDR2 LQKENI. J gave up 2 bases and V 4 bases, and 2 bases lay outside the gene matches. The CDR3 consists of 14 residues.

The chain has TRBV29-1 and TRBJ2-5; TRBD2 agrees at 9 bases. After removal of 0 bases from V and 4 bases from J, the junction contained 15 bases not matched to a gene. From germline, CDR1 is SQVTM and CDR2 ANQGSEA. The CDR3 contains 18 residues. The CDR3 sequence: CSVEDHLAGTHRVETQYF. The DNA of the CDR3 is TGCAGCGTTGAAGATCACCTAGCGGGAACCCACCGCGTAGAGACCCAGTACTTC.

The CDR3 loop reads CASSLGPRQGRSGELFF. The CDR3 region has the DNA TGTGCCAGCAGCTTAGGTCCTAGACAGGGGCGATCCGGGGAGCTGTTTTTT. The chain couples TRBV11-2 to TRBJ2-2, with 8 bases aligning to TRBD1. Trimming cost V 1 base and J 6 bases; bases outside gene matches: 10. The CDR3 length is 17 residues. Germline lookup yields CDR1 SGHAT and CDR2 FQNNGV.

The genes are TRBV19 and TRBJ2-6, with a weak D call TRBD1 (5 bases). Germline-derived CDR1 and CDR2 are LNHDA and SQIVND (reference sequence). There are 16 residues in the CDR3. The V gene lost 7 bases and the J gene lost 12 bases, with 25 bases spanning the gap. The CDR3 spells CASIGLGRGLLGVLTF. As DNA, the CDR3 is TGTGCCAGTATAGGGCTGGGGCGCGGTCTTTTAGGCGTCCTGACTTTC.

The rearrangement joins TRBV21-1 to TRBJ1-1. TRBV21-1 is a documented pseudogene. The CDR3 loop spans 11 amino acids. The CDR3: CASNKNTEAFF. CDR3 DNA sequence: TGTGCCAGCAACAAGAACACTGAAGCTTTCTTT.